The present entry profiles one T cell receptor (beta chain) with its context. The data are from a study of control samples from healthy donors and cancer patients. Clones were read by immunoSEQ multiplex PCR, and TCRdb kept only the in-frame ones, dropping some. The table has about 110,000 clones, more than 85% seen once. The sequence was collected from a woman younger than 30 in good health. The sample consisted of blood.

CDR3 region: CASSFWRSGANVLTF. For the CDR3, the DNA is TGTGCCAGCAGTTTCTGGCGCTCTGGGGCCAACGTCCTGACTTTC. V and J are TRBV28 and TRBJ2-6, with D hard to call. Trimming stripped 3 bases from V and 0 bases from J, with 6 bases between. The germline gives CDR1 MDHEN, CDR2 SYDVKM. The CDR3 spans 15 residues.